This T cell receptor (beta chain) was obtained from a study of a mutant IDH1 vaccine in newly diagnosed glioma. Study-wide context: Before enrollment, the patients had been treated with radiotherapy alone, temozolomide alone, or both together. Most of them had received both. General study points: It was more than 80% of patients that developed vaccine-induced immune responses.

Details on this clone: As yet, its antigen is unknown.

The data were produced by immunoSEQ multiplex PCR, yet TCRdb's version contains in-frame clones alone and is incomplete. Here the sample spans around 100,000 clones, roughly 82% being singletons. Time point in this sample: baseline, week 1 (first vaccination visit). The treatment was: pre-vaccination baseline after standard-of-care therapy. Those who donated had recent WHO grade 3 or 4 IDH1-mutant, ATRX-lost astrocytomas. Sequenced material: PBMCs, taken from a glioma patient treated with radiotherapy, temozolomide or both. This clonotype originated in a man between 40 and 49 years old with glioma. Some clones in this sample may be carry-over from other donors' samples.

The CDR3 DNA follows: TGTGCCTGGAGGGGACAGACGGGCAATCAGCCCCAGCATTTT. It is translated as CAWRGQTGNQPQHF. The chain combines TRBV30 with TRBJ1-5; 7 bases line up with TRBD1. The V gene end was trimmed by 3 bases and the J gene end by 2 bases; junction bases not matched to a gene: 4. Germline assignment: CDR1 GTSNPN and CDR2 SVGIG (reference sequence). The CDR3 has 14 amino acids. Complete variable domain (other parts from reference TRBV30 and TRBJ1-5): SQTIHQWPATLVQPVGSPLSLECTVEGTSNPNLYWYRQAAGRGLQLLFYSVGIGQISSEVPQNLSASRPQDRQFILSSKKLLLSDSGFYLCAWRGQTGNQPQHFGDGTRLSIL.